This T cell receptor beta chain stems from a study of cytomegalovirus exposure and HLA in healthy donors. Looking at the study overall: Drawn from HLA-typed donors, approximately 85 million unique TCRs were held in an early data release. Assignment to the Caucasian-associated ancestry cluster applied to roughly 80% of the approximately 400 genotyped donors. Overall study findings and caveats: An assumption of roughly uniform sequencing depth across donors underlay the presence/absence analyses.

The PCR made use of 60 Vbeta and 13 Jbeta primers. Clones were sequenced by immunoSEQ multiplex PCR, and TCRdb holds only the in-frame ones, with some missing. The data contain roughly 110,000 clones, about four fifths of them seen just once; the ten biggest clones take up 3%. Trimming left V 5 bases short and J 4 bases short, with 20 bases between. This CDR3 has 16 residues. CDR1 and CDR2 from the germline V gene are MDHEN and SYDVKM. About this clone: Its target is unknown.

Healthy bone marrow donors supplied every sample. This TCR derives from a woman aged 18-29 years in good health and CMV-seropositive. The chain is built from TRBV28 and TRBJ2-5; tentatively, D is TRBD1 (6 bases). The sample consisted of PBMCs. The CDR3 region has the DNA TGTGCCAGCAGTCCTACTGGGACAAGGCGAGGAGAGACCCAGTACTTC. Protein product: CASSPTGTRRGETQYF.